This T cell receptor (beta chain) was sequenced in a study of cytomegalovirus exposure and HLA in healthy donors (dated by TCRdb to 2015 to 2018). At the level of the whole study: According to a later analysis, one platform produced both the 110 or so validation repertoires and the 720 or so repertoires of the first cohort. To predict cytomegalovirus infection status, the study combined high-throughput TCR immunosequencing, statistical association of individual TCRs with disease status, and machine learning. The aim of the study was to test whether cataloging public T cell receptors could identify signatures of past pathogen exposure. In addition to the first cohort of 500 to 850 subjects, a separate validation cohort of some 120 different subjects was used.

General study outcomes and caveats: The study gave a list of 150 to 200 TCR beta chains associated with cytomegalovirus. In both the original and validation cohorts, the classifier was reported to diagnose cytomegalovirus status with high specificity and sensitivity. A later analysis had no HLA typing for the validation cohort, so co-occurrence there was scored across all 110 or so repertoires. According to the authors, the approach could potentially be generalized to other disease states and immunological phenotypes. Most TCR sequences were observed very rarely across donors, whereas some public TCRs were present in many individuals. Subsequent analysis determined that TCRs grouped into clusters in the first cohort also showed a tendency toward co-occurrence across the 120 validation repertoires, and 94% of cluster scores exceeded 0. A few of the identified cytomegalovirus-associated TCR beta chains were confirmed in vitro to be specific for cytomegalovirus antigens.

The donors belonged to the validation cohort of over a hundred subjects, which was separate from the roughly 700-subject first cohort. This clone was seen just once. Its antigen target is currently unknown. Base qualities are not recorded, but no much larger clone differs from it by a single base. Libraries were made using the immunoSEQ multiplex PCR assay. In the original analysis: A statistical classification framework was developed to diagnose cytomegalovirus status using the catalog of TCR beta chain sequences. TCRdb holds this immuneACCESS table with in-frame rearrangements only. Some clones are missing; in checked studies, unresolved V genes explain under half, and the rest has no known cause. V, J and clone size reflect that table, while D and trimming were determined from the DNA. The sample records 250,000 to 400,000 clones, nearly 90% of which are singletons. Of the sample, around 0.96% falls within the top ten clones.

Per the germline V gene (reference sequence), MNHEY is the CDR1 and SMNVEV is the CDR2. The CDR3 runs 17 amino acids, cysteine and phenylalanine included. Only the CDR3 DNA stays, 51 bases, in frame from base 1. V loses 4 bases, J loses 7 bases, and the germline ends lie 20 bases apart. This receptor was identified in a man younger than 40 in good health and CMV-seronegative. The sample taken for sequencing was PBMCs. This sequence uses TRBV27 and TRBJ1-6; a tentative D call is TRBD1 (5 bases match). The nucleotides are TGTGCCAGCAGTTCACCCTTACAAAAGGGGAGGAATTCACCCCTCCACTTT. Translated, this is CASSSPLQKGRNSPLHF.